The rows below give T cell receptor beta chains drawn from one sample of a study of cytomegalovirus exposure and HLA in healthy donors. The repertoire was sequenced with immunoSEQ multiplex PCR; TCRdb's copy has only in-frame clones and lacks some. Its listing shows tens of thousands of clones. Input material: PBMCs. These receptors were obtained from a man aged 50-60 years in good health and CMV-seronegative. Both conserved end residues are part of each CDR3. The D gene is left open where the match is weak.

D gene,J gene,V gene,CDR3 protein,CDR3 DNA
-,TRBJ2-3,TRBV4-1,CASSQGRDTQYF,TGCGCCAGCAGCCAAGGTCGGGATACGCAGTATTTT
-,TRBJ2-2,TRBV9,CASSVASGELFF,TGTGCCAGCAGCGTAGCCTCCGGGGAGCTGTTTTTT
-,TRBJ1-2,TRBV19,CASWTWSGYTF,TGTGCCAGTTGGACTTGGAGTGGCTACACCTTC
TRBD1,TRBJ2-6,TRBV28,CASSVKGAGGANVLTF,TGTGCCAGCAGTGTAAAGGGGGCAGGGGGGGCCAACGTCCTGACTTTC
TRBD1,TRBJ1-2,TRBV11-2,CASSFGQGGYGYTF,TGTGCCAGCAGCTTTGGACAGGGGGGCTATGGCTACACCTTC
-,TRBJ1-2,TRBV5-4,CASSSGQTFLYGYTF,TGTGCCAGCAGCTCAGGACAGACCTTTTTGTATGGCTACACCTTC
TRBD1,TRBJ2-7,TRBV19,CASSFLTGASIREQYF,TGTGCCAGTAGTTTTCTGACAGGGGCCTCCATAAGGGAGCAGTACTTC
TRBD1,TRBJ2-7,TRBV9,CASSVGGGVDYEQYF,TGTGCCAGCAGCGTAGGAGGGGGCGTAGACTACGAGCAGTACTTC
TRBD1,TRBJ2-5,TRBV19,CASRKGQGIGETQYF,TGTGCCAGTCGCAAGGGACAGGGGATCGGAGAGACCCAGTACTTC
TRBD1,TRBJ2-5,TRBV5-1,CASSLAGTAKETQYF,TGCGCCAGCAGCTTGGCAGGGACAGCGAAAGAGACCCAGTACTTC
TRBD2,TRBJ2-5,TRBV5-1,CASSFLAGETQYF,TGCGCCAGCAGCTTCTTAGCGGGAGAGACCCAGTACTTC
-,TRBJ2-7,TRBV9,CASSVATGVGYEQYF,TGTGCCAGCAGCGTAGCTACCGGGGTGGGCTACGAGCAGTACTTC
-,TRBJ1-6,TRBV25-1,CASSDSVPSSYNSPLHF,TGTGCCAGCAGTGATTCGGTGCCGAGCTCCTATAATTCACCCCTCCACTTT
-,TRBJ2-7,TRBV5-8,CASSLGTSYWSYEQYF,TGTGCCAGCAGCTTGGGGACATCTTATTGGTCCTACGAGCAGTACTTC
-,TRBJ1-1,TRBV10-2,CASSDLGGANTEAFF,TGCGCCAGCAGTGATCTGGGAGGGGCTAACACTGAAGCTTTCTTT
-,TRBJ2-7,TRBV7-2,CASSLGRVGYEQYF,TGTGCCAGCAGCTTGGGCAGGGTGGGGTACGAGCAGTACTTC
TRBD1,TRBJ1-6,TRBV4-1,CASGQGSSYNSPLHF,TGCGCCAGCGGACAGGGGAGCTCCTATAATTCACCCCTCCACTTT
TRBD1,TRBJ1-4,TRBV5-1,CASRDREGEKLFF,TGCGCCAGCAGGGACAGGGAGGGTGAAAAACTGTTTTTT
TRBD1,TRBJ1-6,TRBV2,CASREGTDYNSPLHF,TGTGCCAGCAGAGAAGGGACAGACTATAATTCACCCCTCCACTTT
-,TRBJ1-3,TRBV28,CASSLLAAGRNTIYF,TGTGCCAGCAGTTTACTAGCAGCCGGGCGGAACACCATATATTTT
TRBD1,TRBJ1-3,TRBV18,CASSPNTGQGTGNTIYF,TGTGCCAGCTCACCAAACACGGGACAGGGGACTGGAAACACCATATATTTT
-,TRBJ1-2,TRBV14,CASSQGGWGPNYGYTF,TGTGCCAGCAGCCAAGGGGGTTGGGGCCCTAACTATGGCTACACCTTC
TRBD1,TRBJ2-7,TRBV6-5,CASSYSTGARYEQYF,TGTGCCAGCAGTTACTCGACAGGGGCGAGGTACGAGCAGTACTTC
-,TRBJ2-2,TRBV7-3,CASSLAPGANTGELFF,TGTGCCAGCAGCCTGGCCCCAGGGGCGAACACCGGGGAGCTGTTTTTT
TRBD1,TRBJ1-6,TRBV6-1,CASSGIGQGRNSPLHF,TGTGCCAGCAGTGGTATAGGACAGGGCCGAAATTCACCCCTCCACTTT
TRBD1,TRBJ1-6,TRBV30,CAWSTRQGNSPLHF,TGTGCCTGGAGTACACGACAGGGAAATTCACCCCTCCACTTT
TRBD1,TRBJ2-7,TRBV11-2,CASSFDRGAYEQYF,TGTGCCAGCAGCTTCGACAGGGGTGCCTACGAGCAGTACTTC
-,TRBJ2-7,TRBV28,CAASPSGGGEQYF,TGTGCCGCGTCCCCTTCCGGGGGAGGCGAGCAGTACTTC
TRBD1,TRBJ1-4,TRBV18,CASSPLDPGGSNEKLFF,TGTGCCAGCTCACCACTCGACCCAGGGGGGTCTAATGAAAAACTGTTTTTT
-,TRBJ1-3,TRBV29-1,CSVETGSGGNTIYF,TGCAGCGTTGAAACAGGGTCCGGTGGAAACACCATATATTTT
-,TRBJ1-6,TRBV19,CASRYDMRADNSPLHF,TGTGCCAGTAGATACGACATGAGGGCTGATAATTCACCCCTCCACTTT
-,TRBJ2-5,TRBV19,CASSVHPQGRVETQYF,TGTGCCAGTAGTGTCCACCCCCAGGGGCGGGTGGAGACCCAGTACTTC
-,TRBJ2-5,TRBV9,CASSPRTVSKTQYF,TGTGCCAGCAGCCCAAGGACAGTTTCTAAGACCCAGTACTTC
-,TRBJ1-1,TRBV5-1,CASSLYSQNTEAFF,TGCGCCAGCAGCTTGTACAGCCAGAACACTGAAGCTTTCTTT
TRBD1,TRBJ1-4,TRBV2,CASSYRGREKLFF,TGTGCCAGCTCTTACAGGGGCCGGGAAAAACTGTTTTTT
-,TRBJ1-5,TRBV18,CASPWHYSNQPQHF,TGTGCCAGCCCCTGGCACTATAGCAATCAGCCCCAGCATTTT
-,TRBJ2-2,TRBV25-1,CASSDNRLVKGELFF,TGTGCCAGCAGCGATAACCGACTAGTTAAAGGGGAGCTGTTTTTT
-,TRBJ2-1,TRBV5-8,CASSLLNEQFF,TGTGCCAGCAGCTTGCTCAATGAGCAGTTCTTC
-,TRBJ2-7,TRBV21-1,CASSLETGTGAPYEQYF,TGTGCCAGCAGCCTCGAGACCGGGACAGGGGCCCCCTACGAGCAGTACTTC
TRBD1,TRBJ2-7,TRBV6-5,CASSPSGTGNYEQYF,TGTGCCAGCAGTCCGTCCGGGACAGGGAACTACGAGCAGTACTTC
TRBD1,TRBJ1-1,TRBV27,CASSRTGTNTEAFF,TGTGCCAGCAGCCGGACAGGGACAAACACTGAAGCTTTCTTT
TRBD1,TRBJ1-1,TRBV30,CAWRGQGATEAFF,TGTGCCTGGAGGGGACAGGGGGCTACTGAAGCTTTCTTT
TRBD1,TRBJ1-4,TRBV9,CASSAQGAEAPNEKLFF,TGTGCCAGCAGCGCACAGGGGGCCGAGGCACCTAATGAAAAACTGTTTTTT
TRBD2,TRBJ2-3,TRBV2,CASSIGLAGGFTDTQYF,TGTGCCAGCAGTATTGGACTAGCGGGGGGCTTCACAGATACGCAGTATTTT
-,TRBJ2-7,TRBV30,CAWSVGGTLYEQYF,TGTGCCTGGAGTGTAGGTGGGACACTCTACGAGCAGTACTTC
-,TRBJ1-5,TRBV21-1,CARRNGQPQHF,TGTGCCAGGAGAAACGGTCAGCCCCAGCATTTT
-,TRBJ1-5,TRBV7-8,CASSLTSQGSNQPQHF,TGTGCCAGCAGCTTAACCTCACAGGGTAGCAATCAGCCCCAGCATTTT
TRBD1,TRBJ1-1,TRBV7-2,CASSFDGTAKAFF,TGTGCCAGCAGCTTCGATGGGACAGCCAAAGCTTTCTTT
TRBD1,TRBJ1-6,TRBV19,CASRGQGAGNSPLHF,TGTGCCAGTAGAGGACAGGGGGCGGGTAATTCACCCCTCCACTTT
-,TRBJ1-2,TRBV18,CASSPPMQGRANYGYTF,TGTGCCAGCTCACCACCTATGCAGGGGCGAGCTAACTATGGCTACACCTTC
-,TRBJ1-4,TRBV5-4,CASSVDTTTNEKLFF,TGTGCCAGCAGCGTCGACACGACAACTAATGAAAAACTGTTTTTT
-,TRBJ1-1,TRBV30,CAWSGRNTEAFF,TGTGCCTGGAGTGGGAGGAACACTGAAGCTTTCTTT